This TCR beta chain derives from a study of blood T cell repertoires in COVID-19. Generated by immunoSEQ multiplex PCR, the TCRdb table keeps only in-frame clones and is missing some. The sample has almost 400,000 clones, 88% seen once. The CDR3 extends over 13 amino acids. Per germline, CDR1 SGDLS and CDR2 YYNGEE. V lost 1 base to trimming and J lost 7 bases, with 8 bases between them. The chain couples TRBV9 to TRBJ2-2; D possibly corresponds to TRBD2 (5 bases). The origin of this receptor is a woman in her twenties or thirties with acute COVID-19. The specimen sequenced was PBMCs or T cells enriched from blood (not recorded which). This CDR3 reads CASSVSGGGELFF. CDR3 in DNA: TGTGCCAGCAGCGTAAGCGGTGGCGGGGAGCTGTTTTTT.